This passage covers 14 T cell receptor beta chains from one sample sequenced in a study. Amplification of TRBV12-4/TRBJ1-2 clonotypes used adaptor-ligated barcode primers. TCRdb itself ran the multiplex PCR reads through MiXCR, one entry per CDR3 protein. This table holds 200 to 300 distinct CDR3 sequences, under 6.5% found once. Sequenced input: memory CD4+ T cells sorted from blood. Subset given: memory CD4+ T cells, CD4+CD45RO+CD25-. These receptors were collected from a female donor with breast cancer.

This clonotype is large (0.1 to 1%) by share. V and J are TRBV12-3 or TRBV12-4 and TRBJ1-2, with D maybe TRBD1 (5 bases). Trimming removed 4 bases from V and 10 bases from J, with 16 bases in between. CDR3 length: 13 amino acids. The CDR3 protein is CASSSPTGRSYTF. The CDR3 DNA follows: TGTGCCAGCAGTTCTCCTACGGGACGCTCCTACACCTTC.

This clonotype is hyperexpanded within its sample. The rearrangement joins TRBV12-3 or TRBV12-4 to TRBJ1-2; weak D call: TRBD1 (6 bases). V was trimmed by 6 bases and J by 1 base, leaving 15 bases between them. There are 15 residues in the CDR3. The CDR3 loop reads CASSSDLQGNYGYTF. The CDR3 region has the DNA TGTGCCAGCAGCTCCGACTTACAGGGTAACTATGGCTACACCTTC.

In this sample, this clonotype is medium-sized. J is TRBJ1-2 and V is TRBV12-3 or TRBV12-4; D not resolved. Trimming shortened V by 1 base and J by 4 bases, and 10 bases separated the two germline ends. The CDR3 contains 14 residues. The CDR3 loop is CASSLGSWRYGYTF. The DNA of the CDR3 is TGTGCCAGCAGTTTAGGGTCCTGGCGCTATGGCTACACCTTC.

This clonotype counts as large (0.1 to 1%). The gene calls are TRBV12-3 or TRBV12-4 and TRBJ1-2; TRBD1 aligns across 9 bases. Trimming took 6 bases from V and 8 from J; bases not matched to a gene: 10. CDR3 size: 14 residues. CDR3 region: CASSDPGQGYGYTF. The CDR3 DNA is TGTGCCAGCAGCGATCCGGGACAGGGTTACGGCTACACCTTC.

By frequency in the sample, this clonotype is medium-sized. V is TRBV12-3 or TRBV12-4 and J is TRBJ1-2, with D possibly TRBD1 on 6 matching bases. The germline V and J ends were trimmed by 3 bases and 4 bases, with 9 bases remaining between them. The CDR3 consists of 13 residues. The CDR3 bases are TGTGCCAGCAGTTTCGACAGGTTCTATGGCTACACCTTC. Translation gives CASSFDRFYGYTF.

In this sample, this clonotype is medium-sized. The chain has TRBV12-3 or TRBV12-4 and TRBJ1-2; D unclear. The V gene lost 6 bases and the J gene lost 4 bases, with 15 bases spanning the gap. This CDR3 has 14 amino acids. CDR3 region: CASSPTNAIYGYTF. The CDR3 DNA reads TGTGCCAGCAGCCCCACCAACGCGATCTATGGCTACACCTTC.

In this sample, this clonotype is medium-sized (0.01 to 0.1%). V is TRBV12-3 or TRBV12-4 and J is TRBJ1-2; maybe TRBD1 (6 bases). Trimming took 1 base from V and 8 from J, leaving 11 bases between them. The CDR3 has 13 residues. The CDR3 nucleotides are TGTGCCAGCAGTTTAGACAGGGATGGAGGCTACACCTTC. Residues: CASSLDRDGGYTF.

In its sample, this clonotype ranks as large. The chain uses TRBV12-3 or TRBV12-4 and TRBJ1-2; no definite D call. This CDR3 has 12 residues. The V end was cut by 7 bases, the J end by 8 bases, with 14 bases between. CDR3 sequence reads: CASTLNGRGYTF. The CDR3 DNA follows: TGTGCCAGCACCCTCAACGGTCGGGGCTACACCTTC.

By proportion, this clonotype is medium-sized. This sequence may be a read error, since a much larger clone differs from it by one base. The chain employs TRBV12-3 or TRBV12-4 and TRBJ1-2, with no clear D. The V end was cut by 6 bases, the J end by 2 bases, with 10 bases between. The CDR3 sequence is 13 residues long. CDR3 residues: CASSIDGNYGYTF. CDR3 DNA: TGTGCCAGCAGCATAGACGGAAACTATGGCTACACCTTC.

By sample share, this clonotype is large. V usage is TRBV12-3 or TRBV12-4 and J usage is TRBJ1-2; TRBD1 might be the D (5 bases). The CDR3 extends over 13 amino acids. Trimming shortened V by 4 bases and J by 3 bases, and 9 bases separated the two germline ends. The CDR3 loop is CASSSQAYYGYTF. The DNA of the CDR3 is TGTGCCAGCAGTTCACAGGCCTACTATGGCTACACCTTC.

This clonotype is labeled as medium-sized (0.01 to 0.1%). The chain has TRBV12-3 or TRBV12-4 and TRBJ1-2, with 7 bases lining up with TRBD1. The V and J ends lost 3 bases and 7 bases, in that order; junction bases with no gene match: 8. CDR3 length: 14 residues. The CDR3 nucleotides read TGTGCCAGCAGTTTGTCCGACAGGGCGGCTGGCTACACCTTC. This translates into CASSLSDRAAGYTF.

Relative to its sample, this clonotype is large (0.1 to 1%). This CDR3 reads CASSLAQGRGGYTF. CDR3 DNA sequence: TGTGCCAGCAGTTTAGCTCAGGGGCGCGGTGGCTACACCTTC. The V and J genes are TRBV12-3 or TRBV12-4 and TRBJ1-2, with a weak D call TRBD1 (6 bases). Between the trimmed V and J ends, which lost 0 bases and 7 bases, there was a span of 12 bases. The CDR3 extends over 14 amino acids.

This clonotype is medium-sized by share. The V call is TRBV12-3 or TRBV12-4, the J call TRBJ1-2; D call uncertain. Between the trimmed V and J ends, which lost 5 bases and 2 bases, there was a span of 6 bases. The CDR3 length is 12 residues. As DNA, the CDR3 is TGTGCCAGCAGTCCGGGGAACTATGGCTACACCTTC. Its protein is CASSPGNYGYTF.

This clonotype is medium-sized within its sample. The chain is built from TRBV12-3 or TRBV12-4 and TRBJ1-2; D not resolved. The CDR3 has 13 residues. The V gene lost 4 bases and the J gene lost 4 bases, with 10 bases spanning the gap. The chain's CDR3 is CASSSTWGYGYTF. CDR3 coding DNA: TGTGCCAGCAGTTCAACATGGGGCTATGGCTACACCTTC.